These 9 T cell receptor beta chains came from one sample sequenced in a study of T cells expressing NK-cell markers. TCRdb reanalyzed the 5' RACE reads, giving one entry per CDR3 protein sequence and no DNA. The ten top clones account for 9.5% to 12%, within a sample of fewer than 400,000 distinct CDR3 sequences. Sequencing input: blood T cells: a sorted CD56 or NKG2C T cell subset, CD4+ or CD8+ T cells, or bulk PBMC T cells (not recorded which). The receptors come from a woman in her fifties or sixties in good health.

This chain connects TRBV10-2 to TRBJ2-5; TCRdb designates TRBD2, a call that cannot be tested without DNA. Germline CDR1 WSHSY, CDR2 SAAADI. This CDR3 comprises 15 residues. Here the CDR3 reads CASSEIAGVGETQYF.

The chain has TRBV5-1 and TRBJ1-2. This CDR3 region has 14 residues. The V gene's germline CDR1 is SGHRS and CDR2 YFSETQ. The CDR3 is CASSLISVNYGYTF.

The chain recombines TRBV28 with TRBJ1-1; TCRdb lists TRBD1, though no DNA is available to test this call. CDR3 length: 15 residues. Germline CDR1 is MDHEN and CDR2 is SYDVKM. CDR3 loop: CASIKNLGGSVEAFF. Looking up the rest from reference TRBV28 and TRBJ1-1 gives the full variable domain: DVKVTQSSRYLVKRTGEKVFLECVQDMDHENMFWYRQDPGLGLRLIYFSYDVKMKEKGDIPEGYSVSREKKERFSLILESASTNQTSMYLCASIKNLGGSVEAFFGQGTRLTVV.

This rearrangement joins TRBV29-1 to TRBJ1-2; TCRdb reports TRBD1, a call that lacks DNA to check it against. The germline V gene has CDR1 SQVTM and CDR2 ANQGSEA. The CDR3 is 12 residues long. CDR3: CSGWGGKDGYTF. Variable domain in full (rest from reference TRBV29-1 and TRBJ1-2): SAVISQKPSRDICQRGTSLTIQCQVDSQVTMMFWYRQQPGQSLTLIATANQGSEATYESGFVIDKFPISRPNLTFSTLTVSNMSPEDSSIYLCSGWGGKDGYTFGSGTRLTVV.

The rearrangement links TRBV9 to TRBJ2-3. The CDR3 sequence is 15 residues long. Germline CDR1 SGDLS, CDR2 YYNGEE. This chain's CDR3 is CASSGHLSNTDTQYF.

V is TRBV20-1 and J is TRBJ1-5; the D gene TCRdb calls, TRBD1, cannot be checked with no DNA. This CDR3 contains 13 residues. Germline assignment: CDR1 DFQATT and CDR2 SNEGSKA (reference sequence). The CDR3 region is CSASSQSYQPQHF.

This chain joins TRBV5-1 and TRBJ2-2; TCRdb's D call of TRBD1 is untestable without DNA. Germline V gene sequence: CDR1 SGHRS, CDR2 YFSETQ. The CDR3 loop spans 15 amino acids. CDR3 region: CASSLEQGRVGELFF.

The genes are TRBV5-1 and TRBJ1-1. CDR3 size: 15 residues. CDR1 is SGHRS and CDR2 is YFSETQ in the germline V gene. The CDR3 loop is CASSLGAGMNTEAFF.

This sequence joins TRBV5-1 and TRBJ2-2. Looked up from germline, CDR1 is SGHRS and CDR2 is YFSETQ. This CDR3 has 14 residues. CDR3: CASSLSGYTGELFF.